These 26 T cell receptor beta chains came from one sample sequenced in a study of Graves' ophthalmopathy and Graves' hyperthyroidism. Beta-chain TCR CDR3 regions were amplified from RNA transcripts. Investigators did first-round RT-PCR with HTBI primers, then second-round multiplex PCR. TCRdb recomputed calls from the multiplex PCR reads with MiXCR, one row per CDR3 protein. The sample records just over 400,000 distinct CDR3 sequences, 20% to 25% being singletons. The sequencing sample was made of peripheral blood. Receptors were obtained from a woman aged 18-35 years with stable Graves' hyperthyroidism.

This clonotype was detected a few times. Possible read error: a much larger clone is one base away. This sequence joins TRBV6-5 and TRBJ1-6; D gene unclear. Germline CDR1 MNHEY, CDR2 SVGAGI. The CDR3 loop spans 14 amino acids. This CDR3 is CASMFGLENSLLHF. DNA for the CDR3: TGTGCCAGCATGTTCGGGTTAGAGAATTCACTCCTCCACTTT.

This clonotype was picked up many times. V is TRBV6-5 and J is TRBJ1-2, with D hard to call. The V end was cut by 2 bases, the J end by 6 bases, with 10 bases between. The germline V gene encodes CDR1 MNHEY and CDR2 SVGAGI. CDR3 length: 13 residues. DNA of the CDR3: TGTGCCAGCAGTTACCGCCGTCTCGATGGCTACACCTTC. Translation: CASSYRRLDGYTF.

The CDR3 protein is CSASRDRTSYEQYF. As DNA, the CDR3 is TGCAGTGCTAGCCGGGACAGGACTTCTTACGAGCAGTACTTC. The V call is TRBV20-1, the J call TRBJ2-7, with 8 bases identical to TRBD1. CDR3 size: 14 residues. CDR1 and CDR2 (germline): DFQATT, SNEGSKA (reference sequence). With V trimmed by 3 bases and J by 4 bases, 8 bases remained unmatched.

This clonotype was picked up a small number of times. This chain joins TRBV12-3 or TRBV12-4 and TRBJ1-1; perhaps TRBD1 as D (5 bases). The V and J ends lost 1 base and 4 bases respectively, with 10 bases between them. The CDR3 has 14 amino acids. CDR3 nucleotides: TGTGCCAGCAGTTTAGGGGGCCCGTCCACTGAAGCTTTCTTT. It codes for CASSLGGPSTEAFF.

The V call is TRBV19, the J call TRBJ1-6; no clear D. The CDR3 totals 16 residues. Germline CDR1 LNHDA, CDR2 SQIVND (reference sequence). V lost 9 bases and J 7 bases, leaving 22 bases between the germline ends. The CDR3 nucleotides are TGTGCCAGCGCCGACGGCAACACGTGGGTAAATTCACCCCTCCACTTT. It encodes CASADGNTWVNSPLHF. The variable domain in full, completed from reference TRBV19 and TRBJ1-6, reads DGGITQSPKYLFRKEGQNVTLSCEQNLNHDAMYWYRQDPGQGLRLIYYSQIVNDFQKGDIAEGYSVSREKKESFPLTVTSAQKNPTAFYLCASADGNTWVNSPLHFGNGTRLTVT.

This clonotype appeared many times. The chain carries TRBV6-2 or TRBV6-3 and TRBJ1-2, with D possibly TRBD1 on 5 matching bases. Trimming stripped 7 bases from V and 2 bases from J, with 17 bases between. CDR3 length: 15 amino acids. The germline V gene encodes CDR1 MNHEY and CDR2 SVGEGT. The CDR3 DNA follows: TGTGCCAGCAAAATACTACAGGAACCCAACTATGGCTACACCTTC. Translation: CASKILQEPNYGYTF.

This clonotype was observed many times. The chain uses TRBV11-2 and TRBJ1-1, with D hard to call. The V gene lost 0 bases and the J gene lost 8 bases, with 13 bases spanning the gap. Germline V gene lookup returns CDR1 SGHAT and CDR2 FQNNGV. CDR3 size: 14 residues. The CDR3 reads CASSLESASKEAFF. The CDR3 region has the DNA TGTGCCAGCAGCTTAGAGTCAGCCAGTAAGGAAGCTTTCTTT. The full variable domain, completed using reference TRBV11-2 and TRBJ1-1, is EAGVAQSPRYKIIEKRQSVAFWCNPISGHATLYWYQQILGQGPKLLIQFQNNGVVDDSQLPKDRFSAERLKGVDSTLKIQPAKLEDSAVYLCASSLESASKEAFFGQGTRLTVV.

The genes are TRBV4-1 and TRBJ2-7, with no clear D. From germline, CDR1 is MGHRA and CDR2 YSYEKL. Trimming left V 0 bases short and J 0 bases short, with 9 bases between. This CDR3 is built from 15 residues. For the CDR3, the DNA is TGCGCCAGCAGCCAAGATCGACGGAGCTCCTACGAGCAGTACTTC. Its protein product is CASSQDRRSSYEQYF.

This clonotype was counted many times. The CDR3 DNA reads TGTGCCAGCAGCGCCCTGGGACTGGGCGGCCAGCCCCAGCATTTT. Its translation: CASSALGLGGQPQHF. This chain uses TRBV2 with TRBJ1-5; a possible D gene is TRBD1 (5 bases). The CDR3 loop spans 15 amino acids. The V gene lost 6 bases and the J gene lost 7 bases, with 19 bases spanning the gap. CDR1 SNHLY and CDR2 FYNNEI come from the germline V gene.

Ten or more counts support this clonotype. V and J are TRBV11-2 and TRBJ1-1; D call uncertain. Germline V lookup: CDR1 SGHAT, CDR2 FQNNGV. V was trimmed by 3 bases and J by 5 bases, leaving 13 bases between them. The CDR3 is made up of 14 amino acids. For the CDR3, the DNA is TGTGCCAGCAGCTTTTGGACGGGGAGGACTGAAGCTTTCTTT. This translates into CASSFWTGRTEAFF.

Ten or more counts support this clonotype. This sequence joins TRBV6-1 and TRBJ2-7, with D possibly being TRBD2 (6 bases). V lost 5 bases and J 2 bases, leaving 16 bases between the germline ends. The germline V gene encodes CDR1 MNHNS and CDR2 SASEGT. The CDR3 covers 15 residues. CDR3: CASSPTQRAAYEQYF. The CDR3 nucleotides read TGTGCCAGCAGTCCTACCCAGCGGGCTGCCTACGAGCAGTACTTC.

The chain joins TRBV6-5 to TRBJ2-2; the D is unclear. CDR1 MNHEY and CDR2 SVGAGI come from the germline V gene. This CDR3 has 14 amino acids. The V end lost 0 bases, the J end lost 6 bases, and 8 bases lay between the germline ends. The CDR3 DNA reads as TGTGCCAGCAGTTACTCGATTCCGGCCGGGGAGCTGTTTTTT. Its translation: CASSYSIPAGELFF.

Only a few counts were recorded for this clonotype. V gene TRBV28 combines with J gene TRBJ2-7, with D possibly matching TRBD1 (5 bases). V lost 4 bases to trimming and J lost 2 bases, with 21 bases between them. CDR3 length: 17 amino acids. The V gene's germline CDR1 is MDHEN and CDR2 SYDVKM. DNA for the CDR3: TGTGCCAGCAGTTCCAGCCCCCGGACATTCCTCACCTACGAGCAGTACTTC. As protein: CASSSSPRTFLTYEQYF.

This chain uses TRBV4-3 with TRBJ2-5; a weak D match, TRBD2 (5 bases). V lost 1 base and J 4 bases, leaving 13 bases between the germline ends. Germline loops: CDR1 LGHNA, CDR2 YSLEER. The CDR3 contains 15 residues. CDR3 sequence reads: CASSQVPGIGETQYF. The CDR3 DNA reads TGCGCCAGCAGCCAAGTTCCGGGAATAGGAGAGACCCAGTACTTC.

This clonotype was counted between two and nine times. The chain uses TRBV7-9 and TRBJ1-2, with D uncertain. There are 12 residues in the CDR3. Trimming removed 0 bases at V and 4 bases at J, with 3 bases between. Germline CDR1 and CDR2: SEHNR and FQNEAQ (reference sequence). The CDR3 sequence is CASSLAAYGYTF. The CDR3 DNA is TGTGCCAGCAGCTTAGCCGCCTATGGCTACACCTTC.

As for this clonotype: A junction end diverges from the germline sequence, so it may reflect a read error. The chain links TRBV29-1 to TRBJ2-2, with D possibly TRBD1 on 7 matching bases. CDR3 size: 13 residues. Germline V lookup: CDR1 SQVTM, CDR2 ANQGSEA. DNA for the CDR3: TGCAGCGTCGTCCGGACAGGACACCGGGAGCTGTGTTTT. Amino acid sequence: CSVVRTGHRELCF.

Worth noting for this clonotype: The conserved phenylalanine or tryptophan normally closing the CDR3 is absent here, so this likely arose from a read error. The rearrangement links TRBV6-1 to TRBJ1-1; D is possibly TRBD1 (6 bases). The V and J ends lost 7 bases and 1 base respectively, with 13 bases between them. The germline V gene encodes CDR1 MNHNS and CDR2 SASEGT. The CDR3 extends over 14 amino acids. The CDR3 loop reads CASIFGQPNTEAFV. The CDR3 coding sequence is TGTGCCAGCATATTCGGACAGCCGAACACTGAAGCTTTCGTT.

This clonotype showed up many times. This rearrangement joins TRBV11-1 to TRBJ2-7; 11 positions agree with TRBD1. The trim removed 0 bases at V and 0 bases at J, leaving 1 base unmatched. The CDR3 covers 16 residues. CDR1 and CDR2 (germline): SGHAT, FQDESV (reference sequence). CDR3 protein: CASSLAGQGGSYEQYF. The CDR3 nucleotides are TGTGCCAGCAGCTTAGCGGGACAGGGGGGCTCCTACGAGCAGTACTTC.

The chain carries TRBV9 and TRBJ2-5; D uncertain. The length of the CDR3 is 15 residues. Trimming took off 0 bases at V and 1 base at J, with 10 bases between the two ends. From germline, CDR1 is SGDLS and CDR2 YYNGEE. CDR3 amino acids: CASSVAGSFQETQYF. DNA of the CDR3: TGTGCCAGCAGCGTAGCCGGTAGCTTCCAAGAGACCCAGTACTTC. Full variable domain (rest looked up from reference TRBV9 and TRBJ2-5): DSGVTQTPKHLITATGQRVTLRCSPRSGDLSVYWYQQSLDQGLQFLIQYYNGEERAKGNILERFSAQQFPDLHSELNLSSLELGDSALYFCASSVAGSFQETQYFGPGTRLLVL.

This clonotype was picked up many times. The chain employs TRBV20-1 and TRBJ1-5; 12 nucleotides align to TRBD1. Losses at the gene ends were 6 bases for V and 9 bases for J; bases not matched to a gene: 12. This CDR3 is built from 15 residues. The V gene's germline CDR1 is DFQATT and CDR2 SNEGSKA (reference sequence). The CDR3 DNA follows: TGCAGTGCAAATACCGGGACAGGGGGCCCCTGGCCCCAGCATTTT. It encodes CSANTGTGGPWPQHF.

This clonotype was seen a few times. This chain connects TRBV10-2 to TRBJ2-5; TRBD1 matches 7 bases. CDR3 length equals 14 residues. The germline CDR1 and CDR2 sequences are WSHSY and SAAADI. Trimming took 6 bases from V and 4 from J; bases not matched to a gene: 8. This CDR3 is CASRKNDRAETQYF. CDR3 bases: TGCGCCAGCAGAAAAAACGACAGGGCAGAGACCCAGTACTTC.

This clonotype was detected many times. V gene TRBV6-2 or TRBV6-3 combines with J gene TRBJ2-7; D uncertain. The length of the CDR3 is 13 residues. V dropped 2 bases and J dropped 3 bases, with 8 bases sitting between them. Germline V gene data show CDR1 as MNHEY and CDR2 as SVGEGT. CDR3 bases: TGTGCCAGCAGTTACGGGAACATCTACGAGCAGTACTTC. Protein sequence: CASSYGNIYEQYF.

This clonotype appeared many times. Just one base apart from a much larger clone, this may be a read error. The chain combines TRBV12-3 or TRBV12-4 with TRBJ1-1; D remains unclear. Trimming took off 3 bases at V and 4 bases at J, with 6 bases between the two ends. This CDR3 comprises 12 residues. CDR3 bases: TGTGCCAGCAGTTTTAGGGTCACTGAAGCTTTCTTT. The encoded protein is CASSFRVTEAFF.

V and J are TRBV24-1 and TRBJ2-7; perhaps TRBD2 as D (6 bases). The germline gives CDR1 KGHDR, CDR2 SFDVKD. There are 15 residues in the CDR3. The V gene lost 4 bases and the J gene lost 7 bases, with 19 bases spanning the gap. The CDR3 here is CATSEAGTGLGEQYF. The CDR3 nucleotides read TGTGCCACCAGTGAGGCCGGGACTGGCCTCGGGGAGCAGTACTTC.

This clonotype was seen at least ten times. The rearrangement joins TRBV7-8 to TRBJ2-5, with unresolved D. The CDR3 consists of 15 residues. V lost 0 bases and J lost 0, with 8 bases in between. Germline V CDR1 and CDR2: SGHVS, FQNEAQ. CDR3: CASSLALSYQETQYF. DNA of the CDR3: TGTGCCAGCAGCTTAGCGCTAAGTTACCAAGAGACCCAGTACTTC.

The chain has TRBV30 and TRBJ1-1, with D unclear. There are 15 residues in the CDR3. The V gene's germline CDR1 is GTSNPN and CDR2 SVGIG (reference sequence). The V gene lost 0 bases and the J gene lost 8 bases, with 19 bases spanning the gap. The CDR3 here is CAWSVSSSLPTEAFF. The CDR3 DNA reads TGTGCCTGGAGTGTCAGTTCTTCCCTTCCAACAGAAGCTTTCTTT.